This T cell receptor beta chain emerged from a study of PD-L1 blockade in urothelial cancer. The overall study: The median T cell count in blood samples was 141,255.

TCR analog templates of synthetic origin were spiked into each PCR. TCRdb keeps only in-frame clones here, not all; method: immunoSEQ multiplex PCR. The table lists about 45,000 clones, around 82% of them singletons, with about 16% in the top ten. The germline V and J ends were trimmed by 2 bases and 3 bases, with 15 bases remaining between them. The CDR3 has 15 residues. Germline values: CDR1 SGHRS, CDR2 YFSETQ. Stated time point: peripheral blood 6 weeks after treatment start. Each individual provided 1 to 8 samples (taken pretreatment and on-treatment). Specimen: PBMCs, collected around atezolizumab (anti-PD-L1) treatment. The sequence was collected from a man in his fifties or sixties with urothelial cancer. The chain uses TRBV5-1 and TRBJ2-7; possibly TRBD1 for D (5 bases). The CDR3 bases are TGCGCCAGCAGCTTAGATGACAGCTACTTCTACGAGCAGTACTTC. Its protein is CASSLDDSYFYEQYF.